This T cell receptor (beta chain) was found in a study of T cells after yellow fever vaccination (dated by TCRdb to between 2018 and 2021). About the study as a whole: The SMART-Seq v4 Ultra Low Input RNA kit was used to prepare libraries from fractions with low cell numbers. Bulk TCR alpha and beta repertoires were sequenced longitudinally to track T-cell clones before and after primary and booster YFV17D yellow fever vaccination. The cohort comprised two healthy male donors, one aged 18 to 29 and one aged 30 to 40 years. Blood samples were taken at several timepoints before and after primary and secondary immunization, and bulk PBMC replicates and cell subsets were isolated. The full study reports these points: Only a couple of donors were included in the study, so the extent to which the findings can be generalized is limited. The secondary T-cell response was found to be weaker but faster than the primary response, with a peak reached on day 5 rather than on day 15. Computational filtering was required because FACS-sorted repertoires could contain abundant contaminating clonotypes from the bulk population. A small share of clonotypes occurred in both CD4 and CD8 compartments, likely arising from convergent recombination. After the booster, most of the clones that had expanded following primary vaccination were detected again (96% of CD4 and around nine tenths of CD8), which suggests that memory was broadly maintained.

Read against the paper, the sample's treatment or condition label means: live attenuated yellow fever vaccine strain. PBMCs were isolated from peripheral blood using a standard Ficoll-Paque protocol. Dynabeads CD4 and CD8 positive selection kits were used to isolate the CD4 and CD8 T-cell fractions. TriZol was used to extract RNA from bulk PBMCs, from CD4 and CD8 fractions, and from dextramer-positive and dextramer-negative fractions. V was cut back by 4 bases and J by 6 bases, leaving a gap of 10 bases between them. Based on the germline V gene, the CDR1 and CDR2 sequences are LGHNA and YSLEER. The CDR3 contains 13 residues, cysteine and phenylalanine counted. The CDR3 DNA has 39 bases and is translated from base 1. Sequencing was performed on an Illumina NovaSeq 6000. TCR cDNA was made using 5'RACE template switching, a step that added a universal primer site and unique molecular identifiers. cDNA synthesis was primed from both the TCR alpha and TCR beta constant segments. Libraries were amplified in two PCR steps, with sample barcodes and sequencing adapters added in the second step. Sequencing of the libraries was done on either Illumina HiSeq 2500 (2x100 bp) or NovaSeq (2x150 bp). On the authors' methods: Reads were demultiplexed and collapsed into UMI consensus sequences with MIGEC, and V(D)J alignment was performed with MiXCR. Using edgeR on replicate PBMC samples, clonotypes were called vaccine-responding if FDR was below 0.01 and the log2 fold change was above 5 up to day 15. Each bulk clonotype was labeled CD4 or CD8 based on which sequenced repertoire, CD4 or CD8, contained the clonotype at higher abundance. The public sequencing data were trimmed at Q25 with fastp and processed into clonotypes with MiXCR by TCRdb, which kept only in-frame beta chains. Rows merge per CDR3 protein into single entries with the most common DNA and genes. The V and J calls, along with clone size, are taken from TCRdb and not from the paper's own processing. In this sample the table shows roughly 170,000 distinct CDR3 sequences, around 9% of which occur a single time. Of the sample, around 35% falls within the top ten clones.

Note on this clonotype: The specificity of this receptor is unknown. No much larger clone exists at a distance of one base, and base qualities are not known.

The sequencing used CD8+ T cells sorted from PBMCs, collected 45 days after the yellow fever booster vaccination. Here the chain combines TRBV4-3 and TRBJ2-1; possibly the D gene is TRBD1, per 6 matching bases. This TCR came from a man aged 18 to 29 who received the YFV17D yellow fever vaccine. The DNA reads TGCGCCAGCAGCCTCAGGGGTGGCAATGAGCAGTTCTTC. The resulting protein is CASSLRGGNEQFF.